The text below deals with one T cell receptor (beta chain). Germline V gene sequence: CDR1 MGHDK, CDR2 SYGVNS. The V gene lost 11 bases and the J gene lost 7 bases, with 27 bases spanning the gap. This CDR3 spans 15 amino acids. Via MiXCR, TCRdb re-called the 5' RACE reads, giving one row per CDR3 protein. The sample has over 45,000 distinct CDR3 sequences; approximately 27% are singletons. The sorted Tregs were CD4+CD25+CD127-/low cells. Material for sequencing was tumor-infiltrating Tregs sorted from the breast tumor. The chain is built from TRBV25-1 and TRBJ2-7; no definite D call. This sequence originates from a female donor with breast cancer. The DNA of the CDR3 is TGTGCCGGCACTACACTGACCGGAGTGGTGGGGGAGCAGTACTTC. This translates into CAGTTLTGVVGEQYF.